The present T cell receptor (beta chain) was sequenced within a study of siplizumab effects on memory and regulatory T cells. The study's findings and limits: No functional test confirmed suppression by proliferating siplizumab-culture Tregs.

The germline V gene encodes CDR1 MNHEY and CDR2 SVGAGI. This CDR3 is 15 amino acids long. About this clone: The antigen remains unidentified.

Per individual sample, 85,000 to 100,000 TCR templates were assayed. Sequencing used immunoSEQ multiplex PCR; TCRdb keeps in-frame clones, though not all of them. The table lists roughly 50,000 clones, 93% of them singletons, with approximately 17% in the top ten. The rearrangement joins TRBV6-5 to TRBJ2-5, with TRBD2 matching over 7 bases. The DNA end favors TRBJ2-7, so the J call may be wrong. The TCR comes from a human donor in good health. The sequenced material came from CD8+ T cells sorted from blood. CDR3 in amino acids: CASSFLFSGGDEQYF. In nucleotides, the CDR3 is TGTGCCAGCAGTTTCCTCTTCTCTGGGGGGGACGAGCAGTACTTC.